What follows is one T cell receptor beta chain and its context. Its specificity is unknown. These data originate in a study of cytomegalovirus exposure and HLA in healthy donors. Overall study results and limits: On later analysis, the bulk of CMV-associated TCR beta chains appeared to be HLA-restricted.

Germline CDR1 GTSNPN, CDR2 SVGIG (reference sequence). The CDR3 totals 11 residues. Deletions cut 2 bases from V and 4 bases from J, with 5 bases between. Primers included in the PCR were 60 Vbeta and 13 Jbeta primers. Measured with immunoSEQ multiplex PCR; TCRdb has only the in-frame clones, and not every one. Of more than 100,000 clones detected, over 70% appear once; the ten largest clones hold less than 4.5%. J is TRBJ2-5 and V is TRBV30; no clear D. This receptor was identified in a woman between 40 and 50 years old in good health and CMV-seronegative. The sample taken for sequencing was PBMCs. For the CDR3, the DNA is TGTGCCTGGAGTTCAGGAGAGACCCAGTACTTC. Translated, it gives CAWSSGETQYF.